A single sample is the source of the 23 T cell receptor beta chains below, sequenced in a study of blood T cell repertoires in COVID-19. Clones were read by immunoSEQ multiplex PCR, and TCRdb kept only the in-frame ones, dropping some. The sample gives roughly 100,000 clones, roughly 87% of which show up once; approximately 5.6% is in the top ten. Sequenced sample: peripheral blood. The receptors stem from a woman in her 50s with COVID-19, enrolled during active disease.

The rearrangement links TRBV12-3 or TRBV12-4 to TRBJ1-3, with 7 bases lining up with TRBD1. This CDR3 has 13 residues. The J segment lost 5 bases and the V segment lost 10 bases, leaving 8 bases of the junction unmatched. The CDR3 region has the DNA TGTGCCACCTGGGAACAGGGGCGAAACACCATATATTTT. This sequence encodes CATWEQGRNTIYF.

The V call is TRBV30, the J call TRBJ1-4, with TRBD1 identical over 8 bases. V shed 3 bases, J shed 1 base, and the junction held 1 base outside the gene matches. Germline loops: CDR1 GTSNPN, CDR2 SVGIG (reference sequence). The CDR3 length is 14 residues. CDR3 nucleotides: TGTGCCTGGAGACAGGGGGGAACTAATGAAAAACTGTTTTTT. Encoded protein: CAWRQGGTNEKLFF.

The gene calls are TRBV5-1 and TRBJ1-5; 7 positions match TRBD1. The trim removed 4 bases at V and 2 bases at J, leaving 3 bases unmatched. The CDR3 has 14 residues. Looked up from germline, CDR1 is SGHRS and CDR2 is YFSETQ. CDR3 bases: TGCGCCAGCAGCATCGGACAGGGCAATCAGCCCCAGCATTTT. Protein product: CASSIGQGNQPQHF.

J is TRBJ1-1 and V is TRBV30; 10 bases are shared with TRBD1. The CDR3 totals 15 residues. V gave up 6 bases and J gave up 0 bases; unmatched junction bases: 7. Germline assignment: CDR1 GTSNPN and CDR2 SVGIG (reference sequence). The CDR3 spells CACQRQGAMNTEAFF. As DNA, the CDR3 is TGTGCCTGCCAACGACAGGGGGCGATGAACACTGAAGCTTTCTTT. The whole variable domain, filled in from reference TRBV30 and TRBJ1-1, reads SQTIHQWPATLVQPVGSPLSLECTVEGTSNPNLYWYRQAAGRGLQLLFYSVGIGQISSEVPQNLSASRPQDRQFILSSKKLLLSDSGFYLCACQRQGAMNTEAFFGQGTRLTVV.

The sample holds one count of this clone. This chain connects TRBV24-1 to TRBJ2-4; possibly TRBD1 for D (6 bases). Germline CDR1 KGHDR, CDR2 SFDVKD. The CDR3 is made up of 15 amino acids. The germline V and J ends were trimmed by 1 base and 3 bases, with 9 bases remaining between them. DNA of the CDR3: TGTGCCACCAGTGATTTCATAGGGGGCAAAAACATTCAGTACTTC. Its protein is CATSDFIGGKNIQYF.

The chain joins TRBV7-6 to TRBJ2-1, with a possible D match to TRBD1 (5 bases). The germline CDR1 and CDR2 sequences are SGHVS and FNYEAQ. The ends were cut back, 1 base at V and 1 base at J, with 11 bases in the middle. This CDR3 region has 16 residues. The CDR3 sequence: CASSLGGALSYNEQFF. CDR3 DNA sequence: TGTGCCAGCAGCTTAGGTGGGGCGCTGTCCTACAATGAGCAGTTCTTC.

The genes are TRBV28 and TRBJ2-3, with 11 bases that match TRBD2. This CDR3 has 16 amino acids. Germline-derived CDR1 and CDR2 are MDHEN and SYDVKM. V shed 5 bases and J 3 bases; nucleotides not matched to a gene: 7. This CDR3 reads CASSDRSGGVTDTQYF. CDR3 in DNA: TGTGCCAGCAGTGACCGTAGCGGGGGGGTAACAGATACGCAGTATTTT.

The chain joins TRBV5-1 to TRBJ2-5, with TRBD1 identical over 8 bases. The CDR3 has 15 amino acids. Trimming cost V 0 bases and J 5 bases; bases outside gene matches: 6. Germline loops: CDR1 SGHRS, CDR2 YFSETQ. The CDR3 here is CASSLAGQGRETQYF. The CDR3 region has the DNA TGCGCCAGCAGCTTGGCCGGACAGGGACGTGAGACCCAGTACTTC.

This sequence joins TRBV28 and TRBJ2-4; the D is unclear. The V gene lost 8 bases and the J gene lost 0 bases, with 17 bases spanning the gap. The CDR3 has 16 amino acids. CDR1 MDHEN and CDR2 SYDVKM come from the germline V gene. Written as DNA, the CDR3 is TGTGCCAGCGCACTCTTAGCTCCGTCAGCCAAAAACATTCAGTACTTC. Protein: CASALLAPSAKNIQYF.

CDR3 nucleotide sequence: TGTGCCAGCAGCTTCGCCGGGACTAGCACAGATACGCAGTATTTT. This sequence encodes CASSFAGTSTDTQYF. This chain links TRBV7-3 with TRBJ2-3; D possibly corresponds to TRBD2 (6 bases). The germline V gene has CDR1 SGHTA and CDR2 FQGTGA. Trimming stripped 3 bases from V and 0 bases from J, with 10 bases between. The CDR3 consists of 15 residues.

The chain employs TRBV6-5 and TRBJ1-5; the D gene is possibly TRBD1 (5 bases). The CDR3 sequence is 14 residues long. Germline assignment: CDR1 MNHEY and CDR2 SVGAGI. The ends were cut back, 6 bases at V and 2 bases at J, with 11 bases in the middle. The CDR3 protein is CASRAGVGNQPQHF. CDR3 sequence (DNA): TGTGCCAGCAGGGCGGGGGTAGGCAATCAGCCCCAGCATTTT.

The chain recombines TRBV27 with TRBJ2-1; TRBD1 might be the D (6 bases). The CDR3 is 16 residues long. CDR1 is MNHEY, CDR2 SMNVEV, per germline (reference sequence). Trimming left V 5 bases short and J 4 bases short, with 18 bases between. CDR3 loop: CASSPTTLDSYNEQFF. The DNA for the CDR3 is TGTGCCAGCAGTCCAACTACCTTGGACAGTTACAATGAGCAGTTCTTC.

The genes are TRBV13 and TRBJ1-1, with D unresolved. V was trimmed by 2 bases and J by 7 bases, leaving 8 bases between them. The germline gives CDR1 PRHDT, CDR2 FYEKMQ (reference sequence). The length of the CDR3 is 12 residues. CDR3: CASSLFRDEAFF. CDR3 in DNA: TGTGCCAGCAGCTTATTTCGGGATGAAGCTTTCTTT.

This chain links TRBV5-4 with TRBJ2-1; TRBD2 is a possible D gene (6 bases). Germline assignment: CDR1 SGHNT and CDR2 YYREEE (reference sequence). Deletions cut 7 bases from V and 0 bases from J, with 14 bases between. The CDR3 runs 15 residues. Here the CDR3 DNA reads TGTGCCAGCCCGGGAGATAGGAGCTCCTACAATGAGCAGTTCTTC. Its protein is CASPGDRSSYNEQFF.

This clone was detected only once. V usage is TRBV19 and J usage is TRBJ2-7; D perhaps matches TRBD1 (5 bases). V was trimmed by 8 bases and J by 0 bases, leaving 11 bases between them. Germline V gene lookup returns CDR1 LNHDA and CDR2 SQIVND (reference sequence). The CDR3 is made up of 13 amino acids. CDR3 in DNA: TGTGCCAGTCGCACAGGAGCCTCCTACGAGCAGTACTTC. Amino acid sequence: CASRTGASYEQYF. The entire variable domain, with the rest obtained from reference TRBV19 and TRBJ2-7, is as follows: DGGITQSPKYLFRKEGQNVTLSCEQNLNHDAMYWYRQDPGQGLRLIYYSQIVNDFQKGDIAEGYSVSREKKESFPLTVTSAQKNPTAFYLCASRTGASYEQYFGPGTRLTVT.

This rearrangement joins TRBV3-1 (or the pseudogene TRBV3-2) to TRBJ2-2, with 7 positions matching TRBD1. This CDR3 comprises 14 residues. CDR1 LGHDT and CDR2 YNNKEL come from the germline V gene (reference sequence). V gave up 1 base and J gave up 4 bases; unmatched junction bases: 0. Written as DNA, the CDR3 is TGTGCCAGCAGCCAAGGACAGGGCACCGGGGAGCTGTTTTTT. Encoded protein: CASSQGQGTGELFF.

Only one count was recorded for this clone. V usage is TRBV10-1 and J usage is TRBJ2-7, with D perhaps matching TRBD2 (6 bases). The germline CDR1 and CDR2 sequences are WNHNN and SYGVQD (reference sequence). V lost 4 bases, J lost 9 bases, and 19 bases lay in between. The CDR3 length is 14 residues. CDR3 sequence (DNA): TGCGCCAGCAGTGGAGGGGAGGTCCGGGAAGGGCAGTACTTC. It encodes CASSGGEVREGQYF.

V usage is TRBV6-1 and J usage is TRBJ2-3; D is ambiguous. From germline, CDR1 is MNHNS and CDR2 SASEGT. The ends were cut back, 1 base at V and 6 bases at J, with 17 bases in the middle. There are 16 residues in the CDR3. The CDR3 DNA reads TGTGCCAGCAGTGAAGTGGCAGGCTCGGTCAGGGATACGCAGTATTTT. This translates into CASSEVAGSVRDTQYF.

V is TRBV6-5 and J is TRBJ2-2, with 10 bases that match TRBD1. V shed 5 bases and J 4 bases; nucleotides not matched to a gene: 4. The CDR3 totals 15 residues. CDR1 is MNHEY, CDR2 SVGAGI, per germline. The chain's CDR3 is CASSPGQGTTGELFF. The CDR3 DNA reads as TGTGCCAGCAGTCCGGGACAGGGGACCACCGGGGAGCTGTTTTTT.

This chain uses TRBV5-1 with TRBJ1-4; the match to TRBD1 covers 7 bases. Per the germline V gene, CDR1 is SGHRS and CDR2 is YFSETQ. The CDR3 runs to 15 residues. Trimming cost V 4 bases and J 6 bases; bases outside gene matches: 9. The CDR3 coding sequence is TGCGCCAGCAGCGACCTCCGGGACAGCGATGAAAAACTGTTTTTT. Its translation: CASSDLRDSDEKLFF.

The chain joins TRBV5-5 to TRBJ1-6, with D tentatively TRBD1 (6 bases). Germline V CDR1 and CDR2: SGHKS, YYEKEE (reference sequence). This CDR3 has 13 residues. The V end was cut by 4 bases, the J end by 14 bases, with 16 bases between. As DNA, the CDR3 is TGTGCCAGCAGCCCCCTAGGGGGTTTAGCCCTCCACTTT. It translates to CASSPLGGLALHF.

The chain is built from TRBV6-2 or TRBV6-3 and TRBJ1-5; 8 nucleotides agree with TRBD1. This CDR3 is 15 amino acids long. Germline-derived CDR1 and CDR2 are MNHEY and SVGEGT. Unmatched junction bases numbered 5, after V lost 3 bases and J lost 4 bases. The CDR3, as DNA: TGTGCCAGCAGTTATCTGACAGGGGCAAATCAGCCCCAGCATTTT. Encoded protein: CASSYLTGANQPQHF.

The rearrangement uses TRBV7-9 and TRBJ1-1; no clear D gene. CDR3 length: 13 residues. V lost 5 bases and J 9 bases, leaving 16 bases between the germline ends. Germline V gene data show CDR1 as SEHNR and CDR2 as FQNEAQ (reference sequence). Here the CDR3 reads CASSPGLADQAFF. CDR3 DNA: TGTGCCAGCAGCCCAGGACTGGCCGATCAAGCTTTCTTT. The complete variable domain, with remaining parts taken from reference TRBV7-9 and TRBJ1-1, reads DTGVSQNPRHKITKRGQNVTFRCDPISEHNRLYWYRQTLGQGPEFLTYFQNEAQLEKSRLLSDRFSAERPKGSFSTLEIQRTEQGDSAMYLCASSPGLADQAFFGQGTRLTVV.